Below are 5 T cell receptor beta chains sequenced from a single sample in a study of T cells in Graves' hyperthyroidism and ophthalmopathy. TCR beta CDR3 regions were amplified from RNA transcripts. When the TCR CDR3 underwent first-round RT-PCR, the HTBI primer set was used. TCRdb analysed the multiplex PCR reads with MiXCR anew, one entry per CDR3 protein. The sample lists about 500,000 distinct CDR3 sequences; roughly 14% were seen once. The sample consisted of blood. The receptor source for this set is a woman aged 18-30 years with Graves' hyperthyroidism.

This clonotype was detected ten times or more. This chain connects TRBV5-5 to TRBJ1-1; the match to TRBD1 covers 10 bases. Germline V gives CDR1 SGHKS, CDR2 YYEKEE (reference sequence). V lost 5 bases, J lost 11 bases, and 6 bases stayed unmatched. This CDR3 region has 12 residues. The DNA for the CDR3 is TGTGCCAGCAGGACAGGGGGCCTGCGCGCTTTCTTT. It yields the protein CASRTGGLRAFF.

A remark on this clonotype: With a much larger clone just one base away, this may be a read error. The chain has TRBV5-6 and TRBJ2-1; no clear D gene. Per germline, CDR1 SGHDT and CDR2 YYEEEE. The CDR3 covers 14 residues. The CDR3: CASSLATRSNGQFF. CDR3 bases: TGTGCCAGCAGCTTAGCGACTCGAAGTAATGGGCAGTTCTTC.

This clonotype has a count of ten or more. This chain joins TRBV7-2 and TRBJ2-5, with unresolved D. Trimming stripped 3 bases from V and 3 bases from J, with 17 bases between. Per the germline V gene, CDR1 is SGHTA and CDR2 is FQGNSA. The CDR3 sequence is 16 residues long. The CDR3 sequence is CASSFRFSGSEETQYF. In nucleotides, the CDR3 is TGTGCCAGCAGCTTCCGTTTTAGTGGCAGCGAAGAGACCCAGTACTTC.

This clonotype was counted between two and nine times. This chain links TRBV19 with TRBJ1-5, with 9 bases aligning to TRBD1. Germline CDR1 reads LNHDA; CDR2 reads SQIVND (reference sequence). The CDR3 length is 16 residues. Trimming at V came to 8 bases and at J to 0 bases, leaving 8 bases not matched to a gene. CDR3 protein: CASSGGQGLSNQPQHF. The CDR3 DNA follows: TGTGCCAGTTCTGGGGGACAGGGTCTTAGCAATCAGCCCCAGCATTTT.

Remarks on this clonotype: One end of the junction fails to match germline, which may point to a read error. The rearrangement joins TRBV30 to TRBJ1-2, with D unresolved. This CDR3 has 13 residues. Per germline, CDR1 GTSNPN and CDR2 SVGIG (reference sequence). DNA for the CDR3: TGTGCCTGGAGTCTGCGGACGGGTGCTGGCTGCACCTTC. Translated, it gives CAWSLRTGAGCTF. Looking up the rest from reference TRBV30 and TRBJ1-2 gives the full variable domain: SQTIHQWPATLVQPVGSPLSLECTVEGTSNPNLYWYRQAAGRGLQLLFYSVGIGQISSEVPQNLSASRPQDRQFILSSKKLLLSDSGFYLCAWSLRTGAGCTFGSGTRLTVV.